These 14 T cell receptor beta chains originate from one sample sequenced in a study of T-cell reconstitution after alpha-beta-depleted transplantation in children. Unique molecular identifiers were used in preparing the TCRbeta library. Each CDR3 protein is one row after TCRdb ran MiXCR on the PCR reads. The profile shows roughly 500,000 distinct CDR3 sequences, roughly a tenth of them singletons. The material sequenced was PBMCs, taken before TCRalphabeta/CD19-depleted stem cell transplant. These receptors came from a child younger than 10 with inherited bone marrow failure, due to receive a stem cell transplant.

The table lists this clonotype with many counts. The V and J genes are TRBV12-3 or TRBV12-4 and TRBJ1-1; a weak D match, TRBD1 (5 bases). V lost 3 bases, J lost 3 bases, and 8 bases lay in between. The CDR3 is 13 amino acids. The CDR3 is CASSFAGYTEAFF. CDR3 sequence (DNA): TGTGCCAGCAGTTTCGCAGGGTACACTGAAGCTTTCTTT.

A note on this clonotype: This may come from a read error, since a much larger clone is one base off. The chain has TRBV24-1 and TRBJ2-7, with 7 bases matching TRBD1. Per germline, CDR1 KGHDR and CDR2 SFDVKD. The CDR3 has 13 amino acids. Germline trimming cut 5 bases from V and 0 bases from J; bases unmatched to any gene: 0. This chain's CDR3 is CATSGQGSYEQYF. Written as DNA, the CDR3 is TGTGCCACCAGTGGACAGGGCTCCTACGAGCAGTACTTC.

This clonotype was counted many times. CDR3: CASSLARGAINEQFF. The CDR3 coding sequence is TGTGCCAGCAGTCTGGCCAGGGGAGCTATAAATGAGCAGTTCTTC. The V and J genes are TRBV7-9 and TRBJ2-1; D may be TRBD1 (6 bases). V lost 6 bases and J 7 bases, leaving 19 bases between the germline ends. Germline-derived CDR1 and CDR2 are SEHNR and FQNEAQ (reference sequence). CDR3 length equals 15 residues. Supplemented by reference TRBV7-9 and TRBJ2-1, the full variable domain reads DTGVSQNPRHKITKRGQNVTFRCDPISEHNRLYWYRQTLGQGPEFLTYFQNEAQLEKSRLLSDRFSAERPKGSFSTLEIQRTEQGDSAMYLCASSLARGAINEQFFGPGTRLTVL.

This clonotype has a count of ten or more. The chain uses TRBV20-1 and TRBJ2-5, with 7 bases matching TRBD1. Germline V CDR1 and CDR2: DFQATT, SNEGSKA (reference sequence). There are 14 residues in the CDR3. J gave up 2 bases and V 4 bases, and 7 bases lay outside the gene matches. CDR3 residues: CSATDPGQQETQYF. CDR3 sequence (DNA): TGCAGTGCTACCGATCCGGGACAGCAAGAGACCCAGTACTTC.

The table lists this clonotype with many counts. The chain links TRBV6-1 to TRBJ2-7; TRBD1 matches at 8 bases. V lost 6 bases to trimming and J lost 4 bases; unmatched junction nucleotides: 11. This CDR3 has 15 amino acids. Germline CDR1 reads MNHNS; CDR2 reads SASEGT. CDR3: CASSDLGQGYYEQYF. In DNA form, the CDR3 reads TGTGCCAGCAGCGACCTTGGACAGGGTTATTACGAGCAGTACTTC.

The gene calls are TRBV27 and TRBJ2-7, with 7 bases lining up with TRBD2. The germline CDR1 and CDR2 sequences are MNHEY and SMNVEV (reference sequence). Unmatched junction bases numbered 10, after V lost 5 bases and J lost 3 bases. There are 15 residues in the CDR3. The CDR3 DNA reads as TGTGCCAGCAGTACCCTGACTAGCATGGACTACGAGCAGTACTTC. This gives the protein CASSTLTSMDYEQYF.

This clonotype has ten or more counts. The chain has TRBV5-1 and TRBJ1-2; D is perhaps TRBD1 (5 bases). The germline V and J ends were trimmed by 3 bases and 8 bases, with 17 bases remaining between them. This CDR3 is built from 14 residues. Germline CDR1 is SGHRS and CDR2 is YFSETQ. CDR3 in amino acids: CASSYVGGGKGYTF. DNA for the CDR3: TGCGCCAGCAGCTATGTTGGTGGGGGAAAAGGCTACACCTTC.

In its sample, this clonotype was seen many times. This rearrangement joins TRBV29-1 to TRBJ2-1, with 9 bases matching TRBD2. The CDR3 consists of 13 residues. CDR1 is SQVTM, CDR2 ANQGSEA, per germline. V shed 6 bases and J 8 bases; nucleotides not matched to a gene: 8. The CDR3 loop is CSVAGGPADEQFF. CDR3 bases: TGCAGCGTGGCGGGAGGGCCAGCGGATGAGCAGTTCTTC.

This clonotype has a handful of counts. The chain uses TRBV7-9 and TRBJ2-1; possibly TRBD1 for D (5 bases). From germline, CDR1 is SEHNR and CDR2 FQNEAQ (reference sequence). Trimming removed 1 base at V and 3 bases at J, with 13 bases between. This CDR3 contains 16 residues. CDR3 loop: CASSLVPREGYNEQFF. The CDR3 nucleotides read TGTGCCAGCAGCTTAGTCCCCAGGGAAGGCTACAATGAGCAGTTCTTC. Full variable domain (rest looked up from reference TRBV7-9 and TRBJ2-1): DTGVSQNPRHKITKRGQNVTFRCDPISEHNRLYWYRQTLGQGPEFLTYFQNEAQLEKSRLLSDRFSAERPKGSFSTLEIQRTEQGDSAMYLCASSLVPREGYNEQFFGPGTRLTVL.

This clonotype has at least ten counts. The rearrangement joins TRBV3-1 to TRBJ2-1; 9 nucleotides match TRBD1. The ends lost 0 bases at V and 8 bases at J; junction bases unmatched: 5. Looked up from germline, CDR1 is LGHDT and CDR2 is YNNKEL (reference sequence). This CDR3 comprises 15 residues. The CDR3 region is CASSQEDRGFDEQFF. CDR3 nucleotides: TGTGCCAGCAGCCAAGAGGACAGGGGATTTGATGAGCAGTTCTTC.

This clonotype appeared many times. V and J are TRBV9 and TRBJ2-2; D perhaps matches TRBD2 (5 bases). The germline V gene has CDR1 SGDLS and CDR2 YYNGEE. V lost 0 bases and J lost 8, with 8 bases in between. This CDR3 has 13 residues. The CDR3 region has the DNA TGTGCCAGCAGCGTAGCGGGATGGGGGGAGCTGTTTTTT. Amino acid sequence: CASSVAGWGELFF.

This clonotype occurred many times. As DNA, the CDR3 is TGCAGCGTTGACCGGGGAGGAGGGACTGAAGCTTTCTTT. Translated, it gives CSVDRGGGTEAFF. V usage is TRBV29-1 and J usage is TRBJ1-1; D unresolved. The V gene lost 3 bases and the J gene lost 5 bases, with 13 bases spanning the gap. CDR1 and CDR2 (germline): SQVTM, ANQGSEA. This CDR3 has 13 amino acids. Full variable domain (rest looked up from reference TRBV29-1 and TRBJ1-1): SAVISQKPSRDICQRGTSLTIQCQVDSQVTMMFWYRQQPGQSLTLIATANQGSEATYESGFVIDKFPISRPNLTFSTLTVSNMSPEDSSIYLCSVDRGGGTEAFFGQGTRLTVV.

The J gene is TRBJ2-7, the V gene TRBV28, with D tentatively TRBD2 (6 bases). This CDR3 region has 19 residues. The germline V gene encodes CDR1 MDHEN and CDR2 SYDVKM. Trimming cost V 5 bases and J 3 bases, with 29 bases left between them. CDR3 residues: CASSLLGPQPGAQSYEQYF. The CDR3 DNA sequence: TGTGCCAGCAGTCTACTTGGGCCCCAACCGGGAGCACAGAGCTACGAGCAGTACTTC.

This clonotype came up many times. CDR3 bases: TGCAGCGTCTCGGGACTGAGGAGGGGCGAGCAGTACTTC. Translated, it gives CSVSGLRRGEQYF. This rearrangement joins TRBV29-1 to TRBJ2-7, with a tentative D call TRBD2 (6 bases). The V end was cut by 6 bases, the J end by 6 bases, with 18 bases between. CDR3 size: 13 residues. Germline CDR1 and CDR2: SQVTM and ANQGSEA.